This passage covers 17 T cell receptor beta chains from one sample sequenced in a study of sequential checkpoint blockade in melanoma. Treatment: randomized to nivolumab then ipilimumab (arm A) or the reverse (arm B). Using immunoSEQ multiplex PCR, the repertoire was profiled, and TCRdb retains in-frame clones only, with some absent. Of about 22,000 clones in the sample, over 75% are singletons; the top ten hold roughly 30%. Sequencing was performed on CD8+ T cells sorted from blood (inferred from file names), taken from a patient given nivolumab and ipilimumab in sequence. The receptors derive from a human donor with melanoma.

The chain employs TRBV25-1 and TRBJ2-5; TRBD2 matches at 13 bases. Germline CDR1 and CDR2: MGHDK and SYGVNS. This CDR3 contains 15 residues. V lost 6 bases and J lost 5; bases outside the gene matches: 6. The CDR3 protein is CASRGTSGVHETQYF. As DNA, the CDR3 is TGTGCCAGCAGGGGGACTAGCGGGGTCCACGAGACCCAGTACTTC.

This chain joins TRBV27 and TRBJ2-5; a possible D gene is TRBD2 (6 bases). This CDR3 spans 13 amino acids. V lost 2 bases, J lost 5 bases, and 9 bases lay in between. Germline lookup yields CDR1 MNHEY and CDR2 SMNVEV (reference sequence). Written as DNA, the CDR3 is TGTGCCAGCAGTTTAAACCGGGGGGAGACCCAGTACTTC. The encoded protein is CASSLNRGETQYF.

This sequence joins TRBV10-3 and TRBJ2-3; D is possibly TRBD1 (9 bases). This CDR3 has 14 amino acids. CDR1 is ENHRY and CDR2 is SYGVKD in the germline V gene. V shed 10 bases and J shed 5 bases, with 19 bases lying between them. The CDR3 bases are TGTGCCAGCGGGAGGACAGGGGAAATAGATACGCAGTATTTT. This codes for CASGRTGEIDTQYF.

The chain uses TRBV5-6 and TRBJ1-4; the D is unclear. The CDR3 has 15 amino acids. Trimming removed 4 bases at V and 3 bases at J, with 13 bases between. Germline assignment: CDR1 SGHDT and CDR2 YYEEEE. The CDR3 is CASSPGLYANEKLFF. The DNA of the CDR3 is TGTGCCAGCAGCCCCGGACTCTACGCTAATGAAAAACTGTTTTTT.

This chain joins TRBV6-5 and TRBJ2-5, with TRBD1 matching over 7 bases. Germline V gene sequence: CDR1 MNHEY, CDR2 SVGAGI. V shed 4 bases and J 5 bases; nucleotides not matched to a gene: 13. CDR3 size: 16 residues. CDR3 sequence reads: CASSSPFRGPGETQYF. The CDR3 region has the DNA TGTGCCAGCAGTTCCCCGTTTAGGGGGCCAGGGGAGACCCAGTACTTC.

The chain has TRBV6-1 and TRBJ2-7, with D uncertain. There are 13 residues in the CDR3. Trimming cost V 5 bases and J 0 bases, with 8 bases left between them. Germline V lookup: CDR1 MNHNS, CDR2 SASEGT. The CDR3 region has the DNA TGTGCCAGCAGTTCGTGGAGCTCCTACGAGCAGTACTTC. As protein: CASSSWSSYEQYF.

By share, this clone counts as medium-sized. The chain links TRBV4-1 to TRBJ2-1, with TRBD1 as a possible D gene (6 bases). Deletions cut 4 bases from V and 4 bases from J, with 14 bases between. The CDR3 has 15 amino acids. Germline lookup yields CDR1 MGHRA and CDR2 YSYEKL. CDR3 loop: CASSPTQGEYNEQFF. As DNA, the CDR3 is TGCGCCAGCAGCCCCACACAGGGCGAGTACAATGAGCAGTTCTTC.

The V and J genes are TRBV7-9 and TRBJ2-3, with a possible D match to TRBD2 (6 bases). CDR1 SEHNR and CDR2 FQNEAQ come from the germline V gene (reference sequence). This CDR3 is built from 14 residues. The ends were cut back, 2 bases at V and 4 bases at J, with 10 bases in the middle. CDR3 loop: CASSLTGAADTQYF. The CDR3 DNA is TGTGCCAGCAGCTTAACGGGAGCCGCAGATACGCAGTATTTT.

The J gene is TRBJ2-5, the V gene TRBV28, with unresolved D. This CDR3 is 13 amino acids long. Trimming removed 5 bases from V and 0 bases from J, with 7 bases in between. CDR1 is MDHEN and CDR2 is SYDVKM in the germline V gene. This CDR3 reads CASSTAYQETQYF. In nucleotides, the CDR3 is TGTGCCAGCAGTACAGCCTACCAAGAGACCCAGTACTTC.

This clone was detected only a few times. The chain couples TRBV27 to TRBJ1-4, with D hard to call. The CDR3 is made up of 15 amino acids. Trimming pared 0 bases from V and 0 bases from J, leaving 5 bases between. Germline assignment: CDR1 MNHEY and CDR2 SMNVEV (reference sequence). The CDR3 loop reads CASSLSRATNEKLFF. CDR3 in DNA: TGTGCCAGCAGTTTATCGCGGGCAACTAATGAAAAACTGTTTTTT.

V is TRBV7-9 and J is TRBJ2-1; 8 bases agree with TRBD1. The CDR3 is 15 amino acids. Trimming cost V 5 bases and J 1 base; bases outside gene matches: 4. Germline V gene sequence: CDR1 SEHNR, CDR2 FQNEAQ (reference sequence). The CDR3 loop is CASSRGQGSYNEQFF. The DNA of the CDR3 is TGTGCCAGCAGCCGAGGACAGGGATCCTACAATGAGCAGTTCTTC. Supplemented by reference TRBV7-9 and TRBJ2-1, the full variable domain reads DTGVSQNPRHKITKRGQNVTFRCDPISEHNRLYWYRQTLGQGPEFLTYFQNEAQLEKSRLLSDRFSAERPKGSFSTLEIQRTEQGDSAMYLCASSRGQGSYNEQFFGPGTRLTVL.

This clone occurred once. The J gene is TRBJ2-1, the V gene TRBV5-6, with TRBD2 matching 8 bases. Germline lookup yields CDR1 SGHDT and CDR2 YYEEEE. The V segment lost 5 bases and the J segment 7 bases; nucleotides outside the gene matches: 11. The CDR3 has 15 residues. The CDR3 region is CASSFREGRWNEQFF. In DNA form, the CDR3 reads TGTGCCAGCAGTTTTCGGGAGGGTCGTTGGAATGAGCAGTTCTTC.

The V and J genes are TRBV10-2 and TRBJ2-2, with 9 positions matching TRBD1. V lost 8 bases to trimming and J lost 1 base; unmatched junction nucleotides: 2. The CDR3 is made up of 14 amino acids. Germline lookup yields CDR1 WSHSY and CDR2 SAAADI. The CDR3 nucleotides are TGCGCCAGCGGGGGACAGGGGAACACCGGGGAGCTGTTTTTT. Its protein product is CASGGQGNTGELFF.

This clone was recorded a few times. The V call is TRBV2, the J call TRBJ2-3; 13 positions match TRBD2. From germline, CDR1 is SNHLY and CDR2 FYNNEI. V dropped 6 bases and J dropped 0; count of bases not matched to a gene: 3. The CDR3 consists of 16 residues. For the CDR3, the DNA is TGTGCCAGCAGGGGACTAGCGGGGCATAGCACAGATACGCAGTATTTT. This sequence encodes CASRGLAGHSTDTQYF.

The chain recombines TRBV9 with TRBJ2-5; TRBD2 matches at 9 bases. With 2 bases clipped from V and 4 bases from J, the junction kept 6 bases outside the gene matches. The CDR3 covers 15 residues. The germline V gene encodes CDR1 SGDLS and CDR2 YYNGEE. The CDR3 sequence is CASSVAGGPRETQYF. The CDR3 DNA is TGTGCCAGCAGCGTGGCGGGGGGGCCAAGAGAGACCCAGTACTTC.

The chain employs TRBV27 and TRBJ2-7; D may be TRBD1 (5 bases). Germline CDR1 is MNHEY and CDR2 is SMNVEV (reference sequence). There are 12 residues in the CDR3. The V end was cut by 1 base, the J end by 5 bases, with 6 bases between. The CDR3 region has the DNA TGTGCCAGCAGTTTATTAGGGGACGAGCAGTACTTC. Its translation: CASSLLGDEQYF.

The chain recombines TRBV7-9 with TRBJ2-1, with a possible D match to TRBD2 (5 bases). With 2 bases removed from V and 5 bases from J, the gap between germline ends came to 7 bases. The CDR3 sequence is 13 residues long. CDR1 is SEHNR, CDR2 FQNEAQ, per germline (reference sequence). In DNA form, the CDR3 reads TGTGCCAGCAGCTTATGGGAGCACAATGAGCAGTTCTTC. Protein sequence: CASSLWEHNEQFF. Drawing the rest from reference TRBV7-9 and TRBJ2-1, the complete variable domain is DTGVSQNPRHKITKRGQNVTFRCDPISEHNRLYWYRQTLGQGPEFLTYFQNEAQLEKSRLLSDRFSAERPKGSFSTLEIQRTEQGDSAMYLCASSLWEHNEQFFGPGTRLTVL.